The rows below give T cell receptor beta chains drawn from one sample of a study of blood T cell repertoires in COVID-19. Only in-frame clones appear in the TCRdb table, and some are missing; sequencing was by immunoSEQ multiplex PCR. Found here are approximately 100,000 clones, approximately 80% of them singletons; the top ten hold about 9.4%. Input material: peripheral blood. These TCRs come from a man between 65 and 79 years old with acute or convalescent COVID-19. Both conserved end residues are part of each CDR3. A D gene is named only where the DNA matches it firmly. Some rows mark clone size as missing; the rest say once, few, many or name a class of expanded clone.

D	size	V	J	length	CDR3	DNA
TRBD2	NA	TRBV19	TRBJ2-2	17	CASSREASGGNTGELFF	TGTGCCAGTAGTAGGGAAGCTAGCGGGGGGAACACCGGGGAGCTGTTTTTT
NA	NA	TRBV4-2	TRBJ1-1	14	CASSQVGQGTEAFF	TGTGCCAGCAGCCAAGTGGGGCAGGGGACCGAAGCTTTCTTT
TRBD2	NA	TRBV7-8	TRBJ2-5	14	CASSGSGPGGTQYF	TGTGCCAGCAGCGGTAGCGGGCCCGGGGGGACCCAGTACTTC
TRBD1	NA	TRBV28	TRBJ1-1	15	CASSLRDSLNTEAFF	TGTGCCAGCAGTCTCCGGGACAGCCTGAACACTGAAGCTTTCTTT
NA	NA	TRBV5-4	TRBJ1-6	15	CASSFFSPAGSPLHF	TGTGCCAGCAGCTTTTTTTCCCCGGCGGGTTCACCCCTCCACTTT
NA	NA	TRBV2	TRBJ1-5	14	CASRREVGNQPQHF	TGTGCCAGCAGACGGGAGGTCGGCAATCAGCCCCAGCATTTT
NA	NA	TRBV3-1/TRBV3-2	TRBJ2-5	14	CASSAWGDEETQYF	TGTGCCAGCAGCGCTTGGGGAGATGAAGAGACCCAGTACTTC
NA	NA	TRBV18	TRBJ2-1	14	CASSPETARNEQFF	TGTGCCAGCTCACCAGAGACAGCCCGTAATGAGCAGTTCTTC
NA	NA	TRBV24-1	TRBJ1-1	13	CATSDLQGAEAFF	TGTGCCACCAGTGATTTGCAGGGTGCTGAAGCTTTCTTT
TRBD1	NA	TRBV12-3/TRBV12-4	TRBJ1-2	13	CASSRQGAHGYTF	TGTGCCAGCAGTCGACAGGGGGCTCATGGCTACACCTTC
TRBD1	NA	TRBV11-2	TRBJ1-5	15	CASSPGTGGLQPQHF	TGTGCCAGCAGCCCAGGGACAGGGGGACTTCAGCCCCAGCATTTT
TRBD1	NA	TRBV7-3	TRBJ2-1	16	CASSPTRDSSYNEQFF	TGTGCCAGCAGCCCGACCCGGGACAGCTCCTACAATGAGCAGTTCTTC
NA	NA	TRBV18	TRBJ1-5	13	CASSPGGDQPQHF	TGTGCCAGCTCACCGGGGGGGGATCAGCCCCAGCATTTT
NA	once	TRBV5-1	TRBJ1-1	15	CASSLFAGRGTEAFF	TGCGCCAGCAGCTTGTTTGCAGGGAGGGGAACTGAAGCTTTCTTT
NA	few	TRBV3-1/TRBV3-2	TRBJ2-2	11	CASSQEGELFF	TGTGCCAGCAGCCAGGAGGGGGAGCTGTTTTTT
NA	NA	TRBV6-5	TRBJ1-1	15	CASSYSRQAGTEAFF	TGTGCCAGCAGTTACTCAAGACAGGCGGGCACTGAAGCTTTCTTT
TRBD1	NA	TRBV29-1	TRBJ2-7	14	CSVETGTGSYEQYF	TGCAGCGTTGAAACCGGGACAGGCTCCTACGAGCAGTACTTC
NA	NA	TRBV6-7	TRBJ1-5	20	CASRIKKRGTTGCCNQPQHF	TGTGCCAGCAGGATTAAGAAAAGGGGGACGACAGGTTGTTGCAATCAGCCCCAGCATTTT
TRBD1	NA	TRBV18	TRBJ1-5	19	CASSPSPGGRTPSWQPQHF	TGTGCCAGCTCACCATCCCCAGGGGGAAGGACCCCTAGCTGGCAGCCCCAGCATTTT
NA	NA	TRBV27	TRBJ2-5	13	CASSLGQYTAQYF	TGTGCCAGCAGTTTAGGGCAGTATACGGCCCAGTACTTC
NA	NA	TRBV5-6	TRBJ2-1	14	CASSLAGLYNEQFF	TGTGCCAGCAGCTTGGCGGGACTCTACAATGAGCAGTTCTTC
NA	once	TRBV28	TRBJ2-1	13	CASRESSYNEQFF	TGTGCCAGCCGAGAGAGCTCCTACAATGAGCAGTTCTTC
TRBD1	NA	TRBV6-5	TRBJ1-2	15	CASSLQGDSVRGYTF	TGTGCCAGCAGTTTACAGGGGGATAGCGTTCGCGGCTACACCTTC
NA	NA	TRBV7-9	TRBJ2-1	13	CASSLGAYNEQFF	TGTGCCAGCAGCCTGGGAGCCTACAATGAGCAGTTCTTC
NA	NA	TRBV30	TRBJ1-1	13	CAWSASTVTEAFF	TGTGCCTGGAGCGCATCGACAGTCACTGAAGCTTTCTTT
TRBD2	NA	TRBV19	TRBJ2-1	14	CASSPGPGGIEQFF	TGTGCCAGTAGTCCCGGTCCGGGAGGGATTGAGCAGTTCTTC
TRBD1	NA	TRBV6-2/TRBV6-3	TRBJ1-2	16	CASSRTGQVGDYGYTF	TGTGCCAGCAGTCGAACCGGACAGGTTGGGGACTATGGCTACACCTTC
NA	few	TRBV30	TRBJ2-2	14	CAWSRGTDTGELFF	TGTGCCTGGAGTCGAGGCACGGACACCGGGGAGCTGTTTTTT
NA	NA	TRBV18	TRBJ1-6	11	CASSPGQTFHF	TGTGCCAGCTCACCTGGACAGACCTTCCACTTT
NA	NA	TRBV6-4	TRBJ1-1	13	CASSEEGRGEAFF	TGTGCCAGCAGTGAGGAGGGGAGAGGTGAAGCTTTCTTT
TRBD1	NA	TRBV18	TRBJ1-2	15	CASSPPTRGHHGYTF	TGTGCCAGCTCACCACCGACCAGGGGGCATCATGGCTACACCTTC
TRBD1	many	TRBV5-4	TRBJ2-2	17	CASSLRSGTGVAGELFF	TGTGCCAGCAGCTTGCGATCCGGGACAGGGGTCGCCGGGGAGCTGTTTTTT
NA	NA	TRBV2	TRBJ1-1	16	CASINTTISGGTEAFF	TGTGCCAGCATCAACACAACGATAAGTGGCGGCACTGAAGCTTTCTTT
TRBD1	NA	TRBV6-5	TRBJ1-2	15	CASSYRDRRNYGYTF	TGTGCCAGCAGTTACCGGGACAGACGTAACTATGGCTACACCTTC
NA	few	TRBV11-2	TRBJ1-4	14	CASSFGQGGEKLFF	TGTGCCAGCAGCTTCGGGCAGGGTGGGGAAAAACTGTTTTTT
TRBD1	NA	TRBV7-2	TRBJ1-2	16	CASSSSGQGGGYGYTF	TGTGCCAGCAGCTCGAGCGGACAGGGCGGGGGATATGGCTACACCTTC
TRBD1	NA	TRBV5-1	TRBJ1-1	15	CASSSRQGVNTEAFF	TGCGCCAGCAGCTCCCGACAGGGGGTGAACACTGAAGCTTTCTTT
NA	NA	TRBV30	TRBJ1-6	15	CAWSVGSSDNSPLHF	TGTGCCTGGAGTGTGGGCAGCTCAGATAATTCACCCCTCCACTTT
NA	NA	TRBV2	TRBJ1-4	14	CASSVGLFNEKLFF	TGTGCCAGCAGTGTTGGGCTATTTAATGAAAAACTGTTTTTT
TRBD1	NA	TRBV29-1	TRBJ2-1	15	CSVEKGRGLSIEQFF	TGCAGCGTTGAGAAAGGCAGGGGGCTTAGCATCGAGCAGTTCTTC
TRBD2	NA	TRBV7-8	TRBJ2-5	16	CASSLVGGSGVETQYF	TGTGCCAGCAGCTTAGTGGGTGGAAGCGGGGTAGAGACCCAGTACTTC
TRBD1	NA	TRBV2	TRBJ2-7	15	CASKNQGAGSYEQYF	TGTGCCAGCAAAAATCAGGGGGCAGGGTCCTACGAGCAGTACTTC
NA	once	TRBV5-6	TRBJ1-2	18	CASSFVLAGQEPNYGYTF	TGTGCCAGCAGCTTTGTTCTGGCAGGGCAAGAACCTAACTATGGCTACACCTTC
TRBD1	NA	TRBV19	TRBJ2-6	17	CASTSTGPLAGANVLTF	TGTGCCAGTACCTCGACAGGGCCCCTCGCCGGGGCCAACGTCCTGACTTTC
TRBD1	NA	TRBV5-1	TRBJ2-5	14	CASSLAQTGVTQYF	TGCGCCAGCAGCTTGGCCCAGACAGGGGTGACCCAGTACTTC
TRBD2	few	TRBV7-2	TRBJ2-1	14	CASSRTSGVNEQFF	TGTGCCAGCAGCAGGACTAGCGGGGTCAATGAGCAGTTCTTC
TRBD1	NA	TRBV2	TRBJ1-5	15	CASRAQGASRQPQHF	TGTGCCAGCAGGGCACAGGGGGCGTCGAGACAGCCCCAGCATTTT
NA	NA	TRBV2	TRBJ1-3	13	CASSPSRGNTIYF	TGTGCCAGCAGCCCGTCCAGAGGTAACACCATATATTTT
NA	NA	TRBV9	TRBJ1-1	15	CASSVSVYENTEAFF	TGTGCCAGCAGCGTATCTGTCTATGAGAACACTGAAGCTTTCTTT
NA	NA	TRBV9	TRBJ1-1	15	CASSVVWTLNTEAFF	TGTGCCAGCAGCGTAGTATGGACATTGAACACTGAAGCTTTCTTT
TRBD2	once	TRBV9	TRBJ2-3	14	CASSVAAGSDTQYF	TGTGCCAGCAGCGTGGCAGCGGGGTCAGATACGCAGTATTTT
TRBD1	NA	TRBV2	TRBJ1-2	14	CASGGGQNFYGYTF	TGTGCCAGCGGAGGGGGACAGAACTTCTATGGCTACACCTTC
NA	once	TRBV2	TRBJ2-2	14	CASSQDSYTGELFF	TGTGCCAGCAGTCAGGACAGTTACACCGGGGAGCTGTTTTTT
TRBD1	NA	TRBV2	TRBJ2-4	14	CASSEDRAKNIQYF	TGTGCCAGCAGTGAGGACAGGGCCAAAAACATTCAGTACTTC
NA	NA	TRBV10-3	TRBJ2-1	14	CATGPSNSYNEQFF	TGTGCCACAGGGCCCAGCAATTCCTACAATGAGCAGTTCTTC
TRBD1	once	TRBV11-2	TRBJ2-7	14	CASSSGTGPYEQYF	TGTGCCAGCAGTTCGGGGACAGGACCCTACGAGCAGTACTTC